This T cell receptor beta chain was found in a study of T cell responses to AZD1222 COVID-19 vaccine. TCRdb's table, derived via immunoSEQ multiplex PCR, lists solely in-frame clones and lacks some. This table has some 130,000 clones, 88% appearing once. Per germline, CDR1 KGHDR and CDR2 SFDVKD. The CDR3 spans 16 residues. V was clipped by 7 bases and J by 2 bases, with 19 bases between them. The sample here was peripheral blood, taken 28 days after the second AZD1222 dose. The chain combines TRBV24-1 with TRBJ1-2; a weak D match, TRBD1 (5 bases). The receptor was isolated from an adult who received the AZD1222 COVID-19 vaccine. This CDR3 reads CATRGGKTASNYGYTF. The CDR3 bases are TGTGCCACCAGGGGGGGAAAGACAGCCTCAAACTATGGCTACACCTTC.